This T cell receptor beta chain was recorded in a study of Graves' ophthalmopathy and Graves' hyperthyroidism. Points from the study as a whole: An approximately 84% specificity and roughly 90% sensitivity were achieved by a 13-signature model that separated ophthalmopathy from stable hyperthyroidism. The model achieved 55% to 71% sensitivity and over 72% specificity for ophthalmopathy progression.

Germline CDR1 reads SNHLY; CDR2 reads FYNNEI. The trim removed 7 bases at V and 2 bases at J, leaving 10 bases unmatched. CDR3 size: 15 residues. Patients newly diagnosed with hyperthyroidism, under 2 months' duration, were aged 18 to 65, the study reports. As the template, RNA transcripts were used to amplify TCR beta CDR3 regions. First-round RT-PCR relied on HTBI primers, and a second-round multiplex PCR came next. Via MiXCR, TCRdb re-called the multiplex PCR reads, giving one row per CDR3 protein. The sample includes under 800,000 distinct CDR3 sequences, about a fifth of them seen just once. This clonotype was counted ten times or more. The antigen remains unidentified.

This TCR was recovered from a woman younger than 35 with stable Graves' hyperthyroidism. Some clones in this sample may be carry-over from other donors' samples. The rearrangement links TRBV2 to TRBJ2-5; 7 nucleotides align to TRBD2. Sequencing was performed on peripheral blood. This chain's CDR3 is CASNRLAMGQETQYF. In DNA, the CDR3 is TGTGCCAGCAATAGACTAGCTATGGGGCAAGAGACCCAGTACTTC. Looking up the rest from reference TRBV2 and TRBJ2-5 gives the full variable domain: EPEVTQTPSHQVTQMGQEVILRCVPISNHLYFYWYRQILGQKVEFLVSFYNNEISEKSEIFDDQFSVERPDGSNFTLKIRSTKLEDSAMYFCASNRLAMGQETQYFGPGTRLLVL.